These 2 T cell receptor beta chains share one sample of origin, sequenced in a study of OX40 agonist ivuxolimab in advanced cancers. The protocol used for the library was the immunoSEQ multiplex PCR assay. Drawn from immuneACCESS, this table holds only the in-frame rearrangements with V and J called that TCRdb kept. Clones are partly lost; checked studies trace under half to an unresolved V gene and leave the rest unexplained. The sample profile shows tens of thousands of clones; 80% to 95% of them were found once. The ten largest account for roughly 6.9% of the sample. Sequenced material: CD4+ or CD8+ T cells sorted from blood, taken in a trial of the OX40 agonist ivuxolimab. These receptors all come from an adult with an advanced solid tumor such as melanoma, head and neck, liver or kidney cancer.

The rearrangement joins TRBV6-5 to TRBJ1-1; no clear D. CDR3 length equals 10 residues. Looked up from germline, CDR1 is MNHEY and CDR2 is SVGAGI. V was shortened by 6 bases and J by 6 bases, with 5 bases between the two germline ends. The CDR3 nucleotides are TGTGCCAGCAGGGGTTCTGAAGCTTTCTTT. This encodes CASRGSEAFF.

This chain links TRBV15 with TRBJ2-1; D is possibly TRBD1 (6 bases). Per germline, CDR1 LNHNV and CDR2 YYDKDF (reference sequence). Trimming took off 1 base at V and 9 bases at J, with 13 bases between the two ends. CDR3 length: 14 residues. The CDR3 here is CATSRGGLGGEQFF. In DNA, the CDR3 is TGTGCCACCAGCAGAGGGGGGCTTGGTGGTGAGCAGTTCTTC.